The entry that follows covers one T cell receptor (beta chain) sequence. What it binds is not known. The data were taken from a study of T cell responses to AZD1222 COVID-19 vaccine. The CDR3 runs 13 residues. V shed 6 bases and J 8 bases; nucleotides not matched to a gene: 5. Germline loops: CDR1 LGHNA, CDR2 YNFKEQ. Sequenced by immunoSEQ multiplex PCR; TCRdb stores in-frame clones only, minus some. The table has 130,000 or so clones, approximately 91% seen once. Broader study findings: Females made up more of the donors, who were largely white British, and clonal diversity may have come out too low.

The receptor's source is an adult who received the AZD1222 COVID-19 vaccine. This rearrangement joins TRBV4-2 to TRBJ2-1; 9 positions match TRBD2. Sequenced material: peripheral blood, taken 28 days after the second AZD1222 dose. CDR3 loop: CASRIAGAHEQFF. CDR3 coding DNA: TGTGCCAGCAGGATAGCGGGAGCCCATGAGCAGTTCTTC.